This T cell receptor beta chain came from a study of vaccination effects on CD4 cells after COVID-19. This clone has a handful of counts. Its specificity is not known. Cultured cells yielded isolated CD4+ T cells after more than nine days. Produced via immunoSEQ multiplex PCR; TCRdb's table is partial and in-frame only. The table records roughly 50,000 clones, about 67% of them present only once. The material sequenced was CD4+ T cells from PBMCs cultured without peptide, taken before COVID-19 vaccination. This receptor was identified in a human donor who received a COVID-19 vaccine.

The CDR3 loop is CASMGQPNTEAFF. In DNA form, the CDR3 reads TGTGCCAGCATGGGACAGCCGAACACTGAAGCTTTCTTT. The chain links TRBV2 to TRBJ1-1; 7 positions match TRBD1. Germline-derived CDR1 and CDR2 are SNHLY and FYNNEI. This CDR3 comprises 13 residues. The V and J ends lost 7 bases and 1 base, in that order; junction bases with no gene match: 3.